What follows are 26 T cell receptor beta chains derived from one specimen sequenced in a study of T cells in women clearing cervical HPV infection. Only in-frame clones appear in the TCRdb table, and some are missing; sequencing was by immunoSEQ multiplex PCR. Recorded for this sample: about 33,000 clones. The sequencing input was blood buffy coat. The source of these receptors is a woman between 18 and 70 years old with a cervical HPV16 infection that either progressed to CIN3+ or cleared (not recorded which).

To note about this clone: The CDR3 end is not reached by the read, which stops 3 residues before it; the germline J gene fills it in. V gene TRBV29-1 combines with J gene TRBJ1-2, with a tentative D call TRBD1 (5 bases). There are 12 residues in the CDR3. The V end lost 5 bases, the J end lost 5 bases, and 12 bases lay between the germline ends. Germline lookup yields CDR1 SQVTM and CDR2 ANQGSEA. CDR3 in amino acids: CSVLRQTYGYTF. CDR3 DNA (partial): TGCAGCGTTCTTAGACAGACATATGGC.

With respect to this clone: With the read ending 3 residues before the CDR3 end, the germline J gene is used to fill in that end. The gene calls are TRBV2 and TRBJ2-7, with 11 bases that match TRBD2. J was trimmed by 1 base and V by 3 bases; bases with no gene match: 2. Germline CDR1 is SNHLY and CDR2 is FYNNEI. This CDR3 is built from 15 residues. CDR3 sequence: CASSELAGGSYEQYF. Incomplete CDR3 DNA: TGTGCCAGCAGTGAGCTAGCGGGGGGTTCCTACGAG. The full variable domain, in which reference TRBV2 and TRBJ2-7 provide the parts outside the CDR3, is EPEVTQTPSHQVTQMGQEVILRCVPISNHLYFYWYRQILGQKVEFLVSFYNNEISEKSEIFDDQFSVERPDGSNFTLKIRSTKLEDSAMYFCASSELAGGSYEQYFGPGTRLTVT.

A note on this clone: The read terminates 3 residues before the CDR3 end, so the remaining end is supplied by the germline J gene. The rearrangement joins TRBV20-1 to TRBJ1-2; possible D gene TRBD1, 5 bases. The CDR3 spans 14 residues. Germline CDR1 is DFQATT and CDR2 is SNEGSKA (reference sequence). CDR3 DNA, as far as it was read: TGCAGTGCAGGGACTAGCGAGAGCACAGATACG. Amino acid sequence: CSAGTSESTDT. The CDR3 reads in full as CSAGTSESTDTYTF.

Worth noting for this clone: Read sequence stops 3 residues before the CDR3 end, and the germline J gene provides the missing end. The chain couples TRBV12-3 or TRBV12-4 to TRBJ2-3; maybe TRBD2 (7 bases). The CDR3 is made up of 15 amino acids. The germline V and J ends were trimmed by 7 bases and 0 bases, with 14 bases remaining between them. The CDR3 here is CASTRGGASTDTQYF. CDR3 DNA (partial): TGTGCCAGCACCAGGGGAGGGGCTAGCACAGATACG.

Of note for this clone: The CDR3 extends 3 residues past the end of the read, so its final part is completed from the germline J gene. The rearrangement links TRBV28 to TRBJ2-7; D not resolved. The CDR3 loop spans 13 amino acids. Trimming took 7 bases from V and 3 from J, leaving 13 bases between them. Per the germline V gene, CDR1 is MDHEN and CDR2 is SYDVKM. The covered CDR3 bases are TGTGCCAGCACCCTACAGAGAGACTACGAG. Amino acids: CASTLQRDYE. The CDR3, in full, reads CASTLQRDYEQYF.

As to this clone: The sequenced fragment ends 3 residues before the CDR3 boundary, so the rest is inferred from the germline J gene. V and J are TRBV19 and TRBJ1-2; D not resolved. The germline gives CDR1 LNHDA, CDR2 SQIVND (reference sequence). The CDR3 spans 16 residues. The CDR3 protein is CASSPPGDELGRGYTF. CDR3 DNA (partial): TGTGCCAGTAGTCCCCCCGGAGATGAGCTAGGCAGAGGC.

In the case of this clone: The read is 3 residues too short to cover the CDR3 end, so that end is filled in from the germline J gene. The chain employs TRBV5-1 and TRBJ1-1; possibly TRBD1 for D (5 bases). The CDR3 runs 16 residues. Germline lookup yields CDR1 SGHRS and CDR2 YFSETQ. V dropped 5 bases and J dropped 1 base, with 18 bases sitting between them. CDR3 DNA (partial): TGCGCCAGCAGACTCGGGGGGGGAGCTAGGAACACTGAA. It codes for CASRLGGGARNTE. The CDR3 as a whole reads CASRLGGGARNTEAFF.

About this clone: Read data end 3 residues before the CDR3 end; the end is taken from the germline J gene. The J gene is TRBJ2-7, the V gene TRBV11-2; possible D gene TRBD1, 6 bases. V lost 4 bases and J lost 4, with 8 bases in between. The germline V gene encodes CDR1 SGHAT and CDR2 FQNNGV. There are 12 residues in the CDR3. Partial CDR3 DNA: TGTGCCAGCAGCTATCAGGGGTACGAG. Translation gives CASSYQGYE. The full CDR3 sequence reads CASSYQGYEQYF.

As concerns this clone: Coverage ceases 3 residues before the CDR3 finishes, and the germline J gene fills in the end. The V gene is TRBV7-9, the J gene TRBJ1-2, with D possibly TRBD1 on 5 matching bases. Germline lookup yields CDR1 SEHNR and CDR2 FQNEAQ (reference sequence). The CDR3 has 14 residues. CDR3 DNA, as far as it was read: TGTGCCAGCAGCCCAGGGACTAGCGGGGAAGGC. It yields the protein CASSPGTSGEG. The whole CDR3 protein is CASSPGTSGEGYTF.

Comments on this clone: The CDR3 goes on 3 residues after the read ends, and that part is filled in from the germline J gene. This sequence joins TRBV20-1 and TRBJ2-1; 11 bases match TRBD1. The V and J ends lost 5 bases and 7 bases, in that order; junction bases with no gene match: 4. This CDR3 has 13 amino acids. Germline lookup yields CDR1 DFQATT and CDR2 SNEGSKA (reference sequence). CDR3 DNA (partial): TGCAGTGCTGGGGACAGGGGGAAAAATGAG. It specifies CSAGDRGKNE. The entire CDR3 protein reads CSAGDRGKNEQFF.

Comments on this clone: The CDR3 goes on 3 residues after the read ends, and that part is filled in from the germline J gene. The genes are TRBV2 and TRBJ1-6; tentative D call: TRBD1 (5 bases). Germline CDR1 is SNHLY and CDR2 is FYNNEI. Trimming shortened V by 7 bases and J by 8 bases, and 18 bases separated the two germline ends. The CDR3 loop spans 15 amino acids. CDR3 DNA (partial): TGTGCCAGCACGGGGGTGACGGGGAACCATTCACCC. Translated, it gives CASTGVTGNHSP. The full CDR3 sequence reads CASTGVTGNHSPLHF.

In the case of this clone: One end of the junction does not line up with germline, which may come from a read error. CDR3 sequence: CASSTLAGDYAYDYTF. The DNA read from the CDR3 is TGTGCCAGTAGTACCCTAGCGGGGGATTATGCGTATGAC. The rearrangement joins TRBV19 to TRBJ1-2, with D possibly TRBD1 on 5 matching bases. The CDR3 end lies 3 residues beyond the end of the read and is filled in from the germline J gene. This CDR3 region has 16 residues. Germline values: CDR1 LNHDA, CDR2 SQIVND (reference sequence).

Of note for this clone: The missing CDR3 end, 3 residues past where the read stops, is filled in from the germline J gene. The chain has TRBV2 and TRBJ2-3; the D is unclear. CDR3 length equals 13 residues. CDR1 SNHLY and CDR2 FYNNEI come from the germline V gene. The part of the CDR3 DNA that was read is TGTGCCAGCAGTGGAGGTTGGCAAGAGACG. Translation: CASSGGWQET. The entire CDR3 reads CASSGGWQETQYF. The entire variable domain, with the rest obtained from reference TRBV2 and TRBJ2-3, is as follows: EPEVTQTPSHQVTQMGQEVILRCVPISNHLYFYWYRQILGQKVEFLVSFYNNEISEKSEIFDDQFSVERPDGSNFTLKIRSTKLEDSAMYFCASSGGWQETQYFGPGTRLTVL.

A note on this clone: The observed sequence ends 3 residues before the CDR3 terminus, with the missing tail filled in from the germline J gene. The chain carries TRBV2 and TRBJ1-1; no reliable D call. This CDR3 region has 14 residues. Germline loops: CDR1 SNHLY, CDR2 FYNNEI. CDR3 DNA (partial): TGTGCCAGCAGTGATTACGGCCCCCCCGCTAGA. It translates to CASSDYGPPAR. The full-length CDR3 reads as CASSDYGPPARAFF.

Details on this clone: The CDR3 end is not reached by the read, which stops 3 residues before it; the germline J gene fills it in. This chain links TRBV2 with TRBJ1-2, with a tentative D call TRBD1 (5 bases). CDR3 size: 15 residues. Germline lookup yields CDR1 SNHLY and CDR2 FYNNEI. This chain's CDR3 is CASSDRGDFTDTYTF. The sequenced part of the CDR3 DNA is TGTGCCAGCAGTGATCGCGGGGACTTCACAGATACC.

Remarks on this clone: The sequence runs out 3 residues before the end of the CDR3; the remainder is reconstructed from the germline J gene. The chain employs TRBV13 and TRBJ2-1; 10 bases line up with TRBD2. V was clipped by 8 bases and J by 9 bases; unmatched bases: 1. CDR3 size: 11 residues. The germline CDR1 and CDR2 sequences are PRHDT and FYEKMQ (reference sequence). CDR3 DNA (partial): TGTGCCAGCCGGACTAGCGGTGAG. Its translation is CASRTSGE. The whole CDR3 sequence is CASRTSGEQFF.

Remarks on this clone: The read is 3 residues too short to cover the CDR3 end, so that end is filled in from the germline J gene. V gene TRBV2 combines with J gene TRBJ1-1; maybe TRBD1 (5 bases). CDR1 is SNHLY, CDR2 FYNNEI, per germline. V was clipped by 5 bases and J by 4 bases, with 20 bases between them. The CDR3 length is 16 residues. The CDR3 here is CASSLGGGGLSTEAFF. The sequenced part of the CDR3 DNA is TGTGCCAGCAGTCTAGGTGGCGGGGGTCTGAGCACTGAA.

Note on this clone: The read terminates 3 residues before the CDR3 end, so the remaining end is supplied by the germline J gene. The genes are TRBV7-3 and TRBJ2-7, with 9 nucleotides matching TRBD1. V lost 2 bases, J lost 3 bases, and 2 bases stayed unmatched. Germline loops: CDR1 SGHTA, CDR2 FQGTGA. This CDR3 has 14 amino acids. Incomplete CDR3 DNA: TGTGCCAGCAGCTTATCGGGACAGGGCTACGAG. It encodes CASSLSGQGYE. The whole CDR3 protein reads CASSLSGQGYEQYF.

A word on this clone: Sequencing ends 3 residues short of the CDR3 end; the germline J gene provides the rest. J is TRBJ2-4 and V is TRBV5-6, with 7 bases identical to TRBD1. From germline, CDR1 is SGHDT and CDR2 YYEEEE. The CDR3 runs to 15 residues. CDR3 sequence: CASRPRDRTFYGQYF. The sequenced part of the CDR3 DNA is TGTGCCAGCAGGCCCCGGGACAGAACCTTCTATGGT.

A note on this clone: The CDR3 end lies 3 residues beyond the end of the read and is filled in from the germline J gene. The chain recombines TRBV19 with TRBJ1-4; D is uncertain. The CDR3 covers 15 residues. Deletions cut 3 bases from V and 8 bases from J, with 16 bases between. Germline V lookup: CDR1 LNHDA, CDR2 SQIVND (reference sequence). The CDR3 here is CASSITTSSEEKLFF. The CDR3 bases that were read are TGTGCCAGTAGTATTACAACTTCCAGCGAGGAAAAA.

About this clone itself: The CDR3 end falls 3 residues outside the read, so it is completed with the germline J gene. The chain joins TRBV19 to TRBJ1-2; maybe TRBD1 (6 bases). Germline CDR1 and CDR2: LNHDA and SQIVND (reference sequence). This CDR3 contains 16 residues. The CDR3 DNA, read in part, is TGTGCCAGTACCTCGTTTGGGGGGGCTCTCACAGATACC. Encoded protein: CASTSFGGALTDT. The CDR3, in full, reads CASTSFGGALTDTYTF.

The CDR3 spells CSVDGRGDGYTF. CDR3 DNA (partial): TGCAGCGTTGATGGCAGGGGGGATGGC. V and J are TRBV29-1 and TRBJ1-2; 7 positions match TRBD1. The observed sequence ends 3 residues before the CDR3 terminus, with the missing tail filled in from the germline J gene. V gave up 3 bases and J gave up 6 bases; unmatched junction bases: 4. Germline-derived CDR1 and CDR2 are SQVTM and ANQGSEA. This CDR3 contains 12 residues. The whole variable domain, remainder taken from reference TRBV29-1 and TRBJ1-2, is SAVISQKPSRDICQRGTSLTIQCQVDSQVTMMFWYRQQPGQSLTLIATANQGSEATYESGFVIDKFPISRPNLTFSTLTVSNMSPEDSSIYLCSVDGRGDGYTFGSGTRLTVV.

As concerns this clone: The CDR3 end is not reached by the read, which stops 3 residues before it; the germline J gene fills it in. The chain couples TRBV5-5 to TRBJ1-3; no clear D. This CDR3 has 12 amino acids. Germline CDR1 is SGHKS and CDR2 is YYEKEE (reference sequence). Trimming took off 6 bases at V and 4 bases at J, with 8 bases between the two ends. CDR3 residues: CASTTTGNTIYF. The part of the CDR3 DNA that was read is TGTGCCAGCACCACAACCGGAAACACC.

Concerning this clone itself: The missing CDR3 end, 3 residues past where the read stops, is filled in from the germline J gene. This chain uses TRBV6-2 or TRBV6-3 with TRBJ2-1; the match to TRBD2 covers 7 bases. Germline V lookup: CDR1 MNHEY, CDR2 SVGEGT. J gave up 6 bases and V 7 bases, and 15 bases lay outside the gene matches. The CDR3 spans 16 residues. CDR3 sequence reads: CASNTLGLTVTNEQFF. The CDR3 bases that were read are TGTGCCAGCAATACATTGGGACTAACCGTTACCAATGAG.

Note on this clone: The sequenced fragment ends 3 residues before the CDR3 boundary, so the rest is inferred from the germline J gene. The chain couples TRBV19 to TRBJ2-6, with TRBD1 matching 8 bases. Trimming cost V 5 bases and J 9 bases; bases outside gene matches: 6. This CDR3 is 14 amino acids long. The V gene's germline CDR1 is LNHDA and CDR2 SQIVND (reference sequence). CDR3 protein: CASSQMDRVNVLTF. The covered CDR3 bases are TGTGCCAGTAGTCAAATGGACAGGGTCAACGTC.

Regarding this clone: The CDR3 goes on 3 residues after the read ends, and that part is filled in from the germline J gene. The chain couples TRBV6-1 to TRBJ2-5, with TRBD2 matching over 16 bases. J was trimmed by 7 bases and V by 4 bases; bases with no gene match: 6. CDR3 length: 16 amino acids. Germline CDR1 and CDR2: MNHNS and SASEGT. CDR3 region: CASSGGLAGGLGTQYF. CDR3 DNA (partial): TGTGCCAGCAGTGGGGGACTAGCGGGAGGGTTGGGGACC.